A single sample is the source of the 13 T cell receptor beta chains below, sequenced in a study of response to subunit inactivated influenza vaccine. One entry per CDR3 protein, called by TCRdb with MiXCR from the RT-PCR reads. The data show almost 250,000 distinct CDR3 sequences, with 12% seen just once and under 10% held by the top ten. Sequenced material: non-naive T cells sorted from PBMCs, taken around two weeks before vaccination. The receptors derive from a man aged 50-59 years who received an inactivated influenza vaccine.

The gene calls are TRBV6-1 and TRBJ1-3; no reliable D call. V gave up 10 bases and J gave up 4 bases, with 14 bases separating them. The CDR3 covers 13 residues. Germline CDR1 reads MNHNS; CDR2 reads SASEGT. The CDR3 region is CATHPGRGNTIYF. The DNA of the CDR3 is TGTGCCACCCACCCGGGGAGGGGAAACACCATATATTTT.

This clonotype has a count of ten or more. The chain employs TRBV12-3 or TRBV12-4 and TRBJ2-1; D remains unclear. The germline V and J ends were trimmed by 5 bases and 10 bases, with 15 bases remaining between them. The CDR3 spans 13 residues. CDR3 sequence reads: CASSRDGFYEQFF. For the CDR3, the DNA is TGTGCCAGCAGTCGCGATGGGTTTTACGAGCAGTTCTTC.

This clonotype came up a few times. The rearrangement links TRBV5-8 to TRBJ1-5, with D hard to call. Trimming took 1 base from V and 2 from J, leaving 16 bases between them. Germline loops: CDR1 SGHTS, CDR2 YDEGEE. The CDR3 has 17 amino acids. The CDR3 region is CASSLSFGSGGNQPQHF. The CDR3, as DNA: TGTGCCAGCAGCTTGAGCTTTGGGTCTGGGGGCAATCAGCCCCAGCATTTT.

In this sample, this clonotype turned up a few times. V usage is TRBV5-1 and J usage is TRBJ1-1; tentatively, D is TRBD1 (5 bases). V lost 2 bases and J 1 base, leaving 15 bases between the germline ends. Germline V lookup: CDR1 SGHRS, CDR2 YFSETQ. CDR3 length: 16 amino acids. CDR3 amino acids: CASSFGDGTPNTEAFF. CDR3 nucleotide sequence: TGCGCCAGCAGCTTTGGGGACGGGACTCCGAACACTGAAGCTTTCTTT.

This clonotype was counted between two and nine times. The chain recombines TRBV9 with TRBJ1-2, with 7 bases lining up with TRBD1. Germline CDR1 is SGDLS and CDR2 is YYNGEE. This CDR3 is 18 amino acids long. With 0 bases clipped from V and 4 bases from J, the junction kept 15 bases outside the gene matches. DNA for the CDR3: TGTGCCAGCAGCGTAGGGGTTCGGACAGGACCAGCTAGCTATGGCTACACCTTC. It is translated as CASSVGVRTGPASYGYTF.

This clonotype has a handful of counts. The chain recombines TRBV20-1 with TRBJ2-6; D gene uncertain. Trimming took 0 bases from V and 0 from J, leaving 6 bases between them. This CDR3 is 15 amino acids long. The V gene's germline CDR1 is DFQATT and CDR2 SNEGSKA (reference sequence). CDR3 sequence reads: CSAREYRSGANVLTF. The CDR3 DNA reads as TGCAGTGCTAGAGAGTACCGCTCTGGGGCCAACGTCCTGACTTTC.

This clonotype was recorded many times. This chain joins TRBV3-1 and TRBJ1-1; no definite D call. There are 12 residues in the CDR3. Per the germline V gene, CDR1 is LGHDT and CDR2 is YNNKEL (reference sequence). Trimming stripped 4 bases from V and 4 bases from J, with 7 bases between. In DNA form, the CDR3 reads TGTGCCAGCAGCCCCAGCGGCACTGAAGCTTTCTTT. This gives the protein CASSPSGTEAFF.

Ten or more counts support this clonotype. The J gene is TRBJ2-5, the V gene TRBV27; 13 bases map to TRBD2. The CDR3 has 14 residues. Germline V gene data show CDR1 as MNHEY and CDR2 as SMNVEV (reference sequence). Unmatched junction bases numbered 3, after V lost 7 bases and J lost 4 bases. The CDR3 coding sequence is TGTGCCAGCATGAGACTAGCGGGAGGAGAGACCCAGTACTTC. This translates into CASMRLAGGETQYF.

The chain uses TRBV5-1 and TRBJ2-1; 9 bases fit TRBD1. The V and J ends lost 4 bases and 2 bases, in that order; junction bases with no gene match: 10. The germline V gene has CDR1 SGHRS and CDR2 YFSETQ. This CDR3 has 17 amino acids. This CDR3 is CASSKLDRGAAYNEQFF. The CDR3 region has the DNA TGCGCCAGCAGCAAACTTGACAGGGGGGCTGCCTACAATGAGCAGTTCTTC.

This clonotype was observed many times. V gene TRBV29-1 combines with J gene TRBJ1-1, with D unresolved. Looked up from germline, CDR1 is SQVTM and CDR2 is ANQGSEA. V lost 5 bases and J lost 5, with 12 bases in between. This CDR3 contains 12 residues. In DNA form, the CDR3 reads TGCAGCGTTTTTTATAGGGAGACTGAAGCTTTCTTT. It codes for CSVFYRETEAFF.

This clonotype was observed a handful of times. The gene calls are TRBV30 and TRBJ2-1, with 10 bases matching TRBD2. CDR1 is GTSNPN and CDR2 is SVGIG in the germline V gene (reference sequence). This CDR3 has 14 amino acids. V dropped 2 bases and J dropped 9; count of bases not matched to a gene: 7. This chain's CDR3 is CAWSRSGGALEQFF. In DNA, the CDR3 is TGTGCCTGGAGTCGCAGCGGGGGGGCCCTTGAGCAGTTCTTC.

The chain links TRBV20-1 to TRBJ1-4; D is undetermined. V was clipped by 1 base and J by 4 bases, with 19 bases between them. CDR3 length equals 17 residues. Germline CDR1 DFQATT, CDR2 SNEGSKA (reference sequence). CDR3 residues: CSARGVTGPGLNEKLFF. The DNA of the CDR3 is TGCAGTGCTAGAGGGGTGACGGGCCCAGGACTTAATGAAAAACTGTTTTTT.

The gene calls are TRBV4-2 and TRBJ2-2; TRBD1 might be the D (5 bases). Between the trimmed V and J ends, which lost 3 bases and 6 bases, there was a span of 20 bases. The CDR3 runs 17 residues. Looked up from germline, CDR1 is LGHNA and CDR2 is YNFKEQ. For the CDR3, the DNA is TGTGCCAGCAGCCAGGGTACAGGTGGTATTGGCCCCGGGGAGCTGTTTTTT. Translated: CASSQGTGGIGPGELFF.